The source of this T cell receptor beta chain is a study of CD8 T cells in ankylosing spondylitis. TCRdb ran MiXCR on the 5' RACE reads and lists one entry per CDR3 protein. In the table there are some 840,000 distinct CDR3 sequences, approximately 12% of which are singletons. General study points: Within ankylosing spondylitis blood, a TCR beta motif made up of seven or eight highly homologous variants appeared to be characteristic.

A word on this clonotype: Antigen unknown.

Material: blood, either unsorted or a sorted T cell fraction (not recorded which). The receptor's source is a male donor with ankylosing spondylitis.

Here the CDR3 DNA reads TGTGCCAGCAGCTTTGCGACAGGGGCGCCCTGCGAGCAGTACTTC. Residues: CASSFATGAPCEQYF. The chain recombines TRBV7-2 with TRBJ2-7; TRBD1 matches 8 bases. This CDR3 comprises 15 residues. Per germline, CDR1 SGHTA and CDR2 FQGNSA. V dropped 3 bases and J dropped 6; count of bases not matched to a gene: 10. Using reference TRBV7-2 and TRBJ2-7 for the parts outside the CDR3, the full variable domain is GAGVSQSPSNKVTEKGKDVELRCDPISGHTALYWYRQSLGQGLEFLIYFQGNSAPDKSGLPSDRFSAERTGGSVSTLTIQRTQQEDSAVYLCASSFATGAPCEQYFGPGTRLTVT.